The clone carrying this TCR beta chain has more than one count but fewer than ten. This sample is part of a study of blood T cell repertoires in COVID-19. Study-wide context: Samples came from the United States, Italy and Spain, spanning acute and convalescent COVID-19. The analysed material was cDNA or gDNA that came from T cells, B-cell-depleted T cells, or PBMCs.

The CDR3 covers 14 residues. Trimming removed 5 bases at V and 5 bases at J, with 15 bases between. Per the germline V gene, CDR1 is SGHAT and CDR2 is FQNNGV. In the authors' methods: Reference gene primer amplification gave nucleated cell count estimates. Generated by immunoSEQ multiplex PCR, the TCRdb table keeps only in-frame clones and is missing some. V, J and clone size were drawn from that table, and D and trimming were deduced from the DNA. Among about 87,000 clones, roughly 86% were seen once, and the ten largest hold 4.5% to 5.5%. The genes are TRBV11-2 and TRBJ2-5; D possibly corresponds to TRBD2 (5 bases). The TCR sequence derives from a man aged 35 to 55 with acute or convalescent COVID-19. The sample taken for sequencing was peripheral blood. The chain's CDR3 is CASSRRTSLETQYF. The DNA for the CDR3 is TGTGCCAGCAGCCGACGTACTAGTTTGGAGACCCAGTACTTC.